One sample yielded the 6 T cell receptor beta chains listed below, sequenced in a study of OX40 agonist ivuxolimab in advanced cancers. Libraries were prepared by immunoSEQ multiplex PCR; TCRdb keeps only in-frame clonotypes and omits some of them. The sample holds about 70,000 clones; under 80% are singletons and the top ten take approximately 5%. The source material was CD4+ or CD8+ T cells sorted from blood, sampled in a trial of the OX40 agonist ivuxolimab. The receptor source for this set is an adult with an advanced solid tumor such as melanoma, head and neck, liver or kidney cancer.

V is TRBV6-5 and J is TRBJ1-5; D gene unclear. CDR1 and CDR2 from the germline V gene are MNHEY and SVGAGI. The CDR3 has 13 amino acids. V lost 2 bases and J lost 1, with 3 bases in between. The CDR3 bases are TGTGCCAGCAGTTACGACAGCAATCAGCCCCAGCATTTT. Its translation: CASSYDSNQPQHF.

V usage is TRBV19 and J usage is TRBJ1-1, with 7 nucleotides matching TRBD1. Germline V lookup: CDR1 LNHDA, CDR2 SQIVND (reference sequence). The junction had 2 bases not matched to a gene; V was cut back by 7 bases and J by 0 bases. The CDR3 totals 13 residues. As DNA, the CDR3 is TGTGCCAGTAACGGACAGGTGAACACTGAAGCTTTCTTT. This translates into CASNGQVNTEAFF.

The chain is built from TRBV5-1 and TRBJ2-2; unclear D gene. CDR3 size: 15 residues. Looked up from germline, CDR1 is SGHRS and CDR2 is YFSETQ. The V gene lost 2 bases and the J gene lost 4 bases, with 12 bases spanning the gap. CDR3 sequence: CASSFTGGSTGELFF. DNA for the CDR3: TGCGCCAGCAGCTTCACCGGTGGAAGCACCGGGGAGCTGTTTTTT.

This sequence joins TRBV28 and TRBJ1-6; 7 bases are a match to TRBD1. CDR1 and CDR2 (germline): MDHEN, SYDVKM. The CDR3 totals 17 residues. V dropped 5 bases and J dropped 4; count of bases not matched to a gene: 11. Here the CDR3 DNA reads TGTGCCAGCAGTCCCCTAGGGGGACAGAGATATAATTCACCCCTCCACTTT. Encoded protein: CASSPLGGQRYNSPLHF.

The gene calls are TRBV4-3 and TRBJ2-2, with 9 bases matching TRBD2. Per the germline V gene, CDR1 is LGHNA and CDR2 is YSLEER. The CDR3 extends over 16 amino acids. Losses at the gene ends were 4 bases for V and 8 bases for J; bases not matched to a gene: 11. This CDR3 reads CASSPYLAGLGGELFF. The CDR3 DNA reads TGCGCCAGCAGCCCCTACCTAGCGGGGTTGGGAGGGGAGCTGTTTTTT.

The rearrangement joins TRBV19 to TRBJ1-1, with 10 bases aligning to TRBD1. Losses at the gene ends were 3 bases for V and 4 bases for J; bases not matched to a gene: 17. The CDR3 totals 19 residues. Germline CDR1 reads LNHDA; CDR2 reads SQIVND (reference sequence). DNA for the CDR3: TGTGCCAGTAGTATTCGTTCGACAGGGGGCGTCGGGTTGAGCACTGAAGCTTTCTTT. This translates into CASSIRSTGGVGLSTEAFF.